The entry below gives a single T cell receptor beta chain sequence along with its context. The protocol was immunoSEQ multiplex PCR, while the TCRdb copy is restricted to in-frame clones and leaves out a portion. The sample has about 120,000 clones, 89% seen once. The sample comes from a study of control samples from healthy donors and cancer patients. This CDR3 has 14 residues. The sequence was obtained from a man aged 50-60 years in good health. The specimen was blood. This chain connects TRBV21-1 to TRBJ1-5. TRBV21-1 is noted as a pseudogene. CDR3 residues: CASSPKGGSQPQHF. DNA of the CDR3: TGTGCCAGCAGCCCCAAGGGGGGATCTCAGCCCCAGCATTTT.